Described below is a single T cell receptor beta chain sequence and its context. What antigen it recognizes has not been identified. Per-nucleotide qualities are absent, and no much larger clonotype sits a single base away. This record belongs to a study of blood T cell repertoires in COVID-19 (dated by TCRdb to about 2020). Study-wide context: Collaborator samples came from the United States, Italy and Spain and covered acute and convalescent phases of COVID-19. The prospective study material was composed of cDNA or gDNA derived from T cells, B-cell-depleted T cells, or PBMCs. The dataset comprised deeply sampled blood TCRbeta repertoires from subjects exposed to, actively infected with, or recovered from COVID-19. The repertoires were released in a freely available public database meant as a resource for research on the immune response to SARS-CoV-2. The samples were drawn from the first 160 participants of the ongoing ImmuneRACE study and from over 950 subjects provided by 6 global collaborators. The sample metadata nearly always contained a de-identified subject ID, COVID-19 status, age in years and sex. HLA class I and class II types, where available, came from metadata supplied by the sample provider rather than from assay-based typing. Overall study outcomes, separate from this receptor: The quantity of clinical and demographic metadata differed by source and by participant and was supplied without curation.

The immunoSEQ Assay, a bias-controlled multiplex PCR, was used to amplify TCRbeta CDR3 regions from genomic DNA. For the original study's pipeline: Within the assay, amplification of reference gene primers was used to estimate how many nucleated cells each sample contained. To quantify the absolute abundance of each unique TCRbeta CDR3 rearrangement, sequence reads were collapsed and filtered. For each sample, productive Simpson clonality was calculated as the square root of Simpson's diversity index over productive rearrangements. TCRdb's version of the immuneACCESS table is confined to in-frame rearrangements and falls short of the full clone set. An unresolved V gene accounts for under half of the shortfall where checked; the remainder is of unknown origin. V and J calls and clone size are given by that table; D and trimming were obtained from the DNA. Present in this sample are 450,000 or so clones, roughly 89% of which were seen just once. 0.8% to 0.9% of the sample is taken by the ten largest.

One collaborating source in Seattle enrolled patients during active infection and followed them longitudinally through the course of disease. The collaborating institutions used their own protocols to collect whole blood in K2EDTA tubes. Collaborator samples were shipped for TCRbeta analysis as frozen whole blood, isolated PBMCs, or DNA extracted from either sample type. V and J lose 1 base and 8 bases, and a span of 11 bases separates them. Reading the germline V gene gives CDR1 MGHRA and CDR2 YSYEKL. From the cysteine up to the phenylalanine, the CDR3 has a length of 14 residues. Only the CDR3 DNA is retained, 42 bases long and in frame from the first base.

The TCR originated in a man between 18 and 29 years old with COVID-19, enrolled during active disease. This chain is built from TRBV4-1 and TRBJ1-4, with the identity of the D gene unclear. Material for sequencing was peripheral blood. The CDR3 loop reads CASSQVVGVEKLFF. The bases read TGCGCCAGCAGCCAAGTGGTCGGGGTAGAAAAACTGTTTTTT.